This T cell receptor beta chain was sequenced during a study of blood T cell repertoires in COVID-19. Study context: From the United States, Italy and Spain came samples of acute and convalescent COVID-19. PBMCs, B-cell-depleted T cells, or T cells were the source of the cDNA or gDNA that made up the material.

Methods used by the authors: Cell counts per sample came from amplifying reference gene primers. TCRdb keeps only in-frame clones here, not all; method: immunoSEQ multiplex PCR. D and trimming were read from the DNA, whereas the V and J calls and clone size are those reported in that table. The sample shows under 350,000 clones, under 90% of them seen only once. The CDR3 extends over 15 amino acids. Germline CDR1 MNHEY, CDR2 SVGAGI. The junction had 8 bases not matched to a gene; V was cut back by 0 bases and J by 6 bases. The study assigned cohorts using participant-reported clinical history. The chain recombines TRBV6-5 with TRBJ2-7; 7 bases match TRBD1. The receptor was derived from a woman aged 35 to 49 who had recovered from COVID-19. The specimen was PBMCs or T cells enriched from blood (not recorded which). The chain's CDR3 is CASSYSWQGVGEQYF. DNA of the CDR3: TGTGCCAGCAGTTACTCGTGGCAGGGGGTGGGCGAGCAGTACTTC.